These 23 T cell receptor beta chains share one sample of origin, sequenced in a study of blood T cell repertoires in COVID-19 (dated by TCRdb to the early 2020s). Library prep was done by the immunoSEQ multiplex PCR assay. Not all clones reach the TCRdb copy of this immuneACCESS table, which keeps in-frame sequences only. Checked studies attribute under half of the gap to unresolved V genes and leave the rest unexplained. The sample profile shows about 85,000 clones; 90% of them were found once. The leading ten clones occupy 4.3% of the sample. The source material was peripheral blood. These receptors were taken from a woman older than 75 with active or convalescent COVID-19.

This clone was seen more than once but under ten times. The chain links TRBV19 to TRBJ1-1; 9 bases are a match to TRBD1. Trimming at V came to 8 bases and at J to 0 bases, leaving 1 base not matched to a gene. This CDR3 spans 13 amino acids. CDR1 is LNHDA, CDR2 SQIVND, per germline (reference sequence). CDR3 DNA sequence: TGTGCCAGTGGACAGGGGATGAACACTGAAGCTTTCTTT. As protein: CASGQGMNTEAFF.

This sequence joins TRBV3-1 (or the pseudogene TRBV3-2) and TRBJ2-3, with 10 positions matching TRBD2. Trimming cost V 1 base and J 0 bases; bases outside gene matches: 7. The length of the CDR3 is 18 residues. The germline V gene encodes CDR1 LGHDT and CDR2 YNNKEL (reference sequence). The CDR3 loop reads CASSQVPPSGSSTDTQYF. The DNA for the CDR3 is TGTGCCAGCAGCCAAGTCCCCCCTAGCGGGAGTAGCACAGATACGCAGTATTTT.

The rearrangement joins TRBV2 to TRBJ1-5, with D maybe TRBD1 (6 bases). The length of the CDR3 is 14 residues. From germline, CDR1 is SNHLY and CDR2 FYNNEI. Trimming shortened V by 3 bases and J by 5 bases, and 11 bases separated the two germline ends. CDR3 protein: CASSDRTVDQPQHF. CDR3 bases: TGTGCCAGCAGTGACCGGACAGTGGATCAGCCCCAGCATTTT.

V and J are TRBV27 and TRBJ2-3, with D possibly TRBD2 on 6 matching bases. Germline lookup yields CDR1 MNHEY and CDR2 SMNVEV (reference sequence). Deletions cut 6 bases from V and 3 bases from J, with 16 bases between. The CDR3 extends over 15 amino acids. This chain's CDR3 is CASSSTPRGTDTQYF. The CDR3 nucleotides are TGTGCCAGCAGCTCCACTCCTCGGGGGACAGATACGCAGTATTTT.

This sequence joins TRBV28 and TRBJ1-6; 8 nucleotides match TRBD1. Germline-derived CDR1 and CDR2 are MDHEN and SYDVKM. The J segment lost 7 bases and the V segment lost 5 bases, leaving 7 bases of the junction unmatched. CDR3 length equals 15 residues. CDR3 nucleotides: TGTGCCAGCAGTACCCCGACAGGGGAGAATTCACCCCTCCACTTT. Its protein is CASSTPTGENSPLHF.

The CDR3 DNA reads as TGTGCCAGCAGTGCCGGGGGAAGCAATCAGCCCCAGCATTTT. This encodes CASSAGGSNQPQHF. V gene TRBV28 combines with J gene TRBJ1-5, with a weak D call TRBD1 (5 bases). Germline V CDR1 and CDR2: MDHEN, SYDVKM. Trimming took off 5 bases at V and 1 base at J, with 9 bases between the two ends. This CDR3 comprises 14 residues.

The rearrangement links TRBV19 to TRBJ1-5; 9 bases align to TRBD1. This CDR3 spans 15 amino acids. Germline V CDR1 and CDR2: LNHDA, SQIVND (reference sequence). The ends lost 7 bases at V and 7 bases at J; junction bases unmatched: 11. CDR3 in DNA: TGTGCCAGTACGGGGCAGGACAGGGGTAAACAGCCCCAGCATTTT. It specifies CASTGQDRGKQPQHF.

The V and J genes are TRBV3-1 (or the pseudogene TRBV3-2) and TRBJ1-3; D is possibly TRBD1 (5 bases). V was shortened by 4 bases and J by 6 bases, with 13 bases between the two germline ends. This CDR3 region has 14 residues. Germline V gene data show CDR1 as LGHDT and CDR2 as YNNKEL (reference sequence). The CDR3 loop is CASSPQGNENTIYF. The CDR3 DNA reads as TGTGCCAGCAGCCCCCAGGGTAACGAAAACACCATATATTTT.

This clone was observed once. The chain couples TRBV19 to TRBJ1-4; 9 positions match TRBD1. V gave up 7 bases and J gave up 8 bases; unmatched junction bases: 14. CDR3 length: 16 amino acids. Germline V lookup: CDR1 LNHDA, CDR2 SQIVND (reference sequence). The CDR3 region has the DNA TGTGCCAGTATTGGAGTACCGGGACAGGGATTAGAAAAACTGTTTTTT. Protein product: CASIGVPGQGLEKLFF.

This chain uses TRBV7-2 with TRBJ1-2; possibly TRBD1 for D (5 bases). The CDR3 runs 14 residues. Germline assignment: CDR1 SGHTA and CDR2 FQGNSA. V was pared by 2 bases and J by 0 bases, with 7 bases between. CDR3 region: CASSLLQANYGYTF. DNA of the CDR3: TGTGCCAGCAGCTTATTACAGGCTAACTATGGCTACACCTTC.

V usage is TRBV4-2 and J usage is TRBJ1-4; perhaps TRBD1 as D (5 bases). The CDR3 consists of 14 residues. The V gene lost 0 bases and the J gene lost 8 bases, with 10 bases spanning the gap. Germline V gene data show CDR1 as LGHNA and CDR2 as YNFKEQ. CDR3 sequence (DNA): TGTGCCAGCAGCCAAGATGGGGGGAACGAAAAACTGTTTTTT. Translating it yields CASSQDGGNEKLFF.

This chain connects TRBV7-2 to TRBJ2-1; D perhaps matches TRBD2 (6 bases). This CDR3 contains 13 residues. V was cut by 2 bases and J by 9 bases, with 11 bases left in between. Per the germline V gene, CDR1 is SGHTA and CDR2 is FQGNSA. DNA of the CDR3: TGTGCCAGCAGCTTAACCTTCGGGGGTGAGCAGTTCTTC. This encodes CASSLTFGGEQFF.

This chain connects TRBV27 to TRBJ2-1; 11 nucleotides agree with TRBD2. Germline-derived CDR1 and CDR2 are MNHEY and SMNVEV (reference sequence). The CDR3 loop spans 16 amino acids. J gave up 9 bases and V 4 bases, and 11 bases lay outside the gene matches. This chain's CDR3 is CASSSTGTSGGGEQFF. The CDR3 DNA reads TGTGCCAGCAGTTCCACCGGGACTAGCGGAGGAGGTGAGCAGTTCTTC.

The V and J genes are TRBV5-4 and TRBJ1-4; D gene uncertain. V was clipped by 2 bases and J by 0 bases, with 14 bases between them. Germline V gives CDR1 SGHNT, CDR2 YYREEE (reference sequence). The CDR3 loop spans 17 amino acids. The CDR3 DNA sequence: TGTGCCAGCAGCTTCGATCGACTGACGACAACTAATGAAAAACTGTTTTTT. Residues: CASSFDRLTTTNEKLFF.

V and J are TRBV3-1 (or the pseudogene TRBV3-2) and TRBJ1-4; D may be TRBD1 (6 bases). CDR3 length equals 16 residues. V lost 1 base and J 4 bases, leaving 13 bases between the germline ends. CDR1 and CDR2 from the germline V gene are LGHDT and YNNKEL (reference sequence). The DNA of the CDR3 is TGTGCCAGCAGCCAAGGAATGGGCAGGGGTAATGAAAAACTGTTTTTT. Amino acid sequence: CASSQGMGRGNEKLFF.

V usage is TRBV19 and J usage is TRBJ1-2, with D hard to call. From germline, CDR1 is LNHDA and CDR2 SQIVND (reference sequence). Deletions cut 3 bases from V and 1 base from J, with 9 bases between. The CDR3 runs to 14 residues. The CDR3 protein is CASSITVSNYGYTF. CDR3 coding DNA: TGTGCCAGTAGTATTACTGTGAGTAACTATGGCTACACCTTC.

CDR3 sequence (DNA): TGTGCCAGCAGTTTGGGGACAAATGAAAAACTGTTTTTT. Translated: CASSLGTNEKLFF. The genes are TRBV12-3 or TRBV12-4 and TRBJ1-4, with a tentative D call TRBD1 (6 bases). Trimming shortened V by 3 bases and J by 5 bases, and 7 bases separated the two germline ends. The CDR3 extends over 13 amino acids.

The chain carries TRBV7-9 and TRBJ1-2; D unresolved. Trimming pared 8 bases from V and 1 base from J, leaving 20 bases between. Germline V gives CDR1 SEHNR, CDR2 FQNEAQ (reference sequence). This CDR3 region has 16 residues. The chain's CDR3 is CASGQLGRQSNYGYTF. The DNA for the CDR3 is TGTGCCAGCGGGCAACTGGGCCGCCAAAGTAACTATGGCTACACCTTC.

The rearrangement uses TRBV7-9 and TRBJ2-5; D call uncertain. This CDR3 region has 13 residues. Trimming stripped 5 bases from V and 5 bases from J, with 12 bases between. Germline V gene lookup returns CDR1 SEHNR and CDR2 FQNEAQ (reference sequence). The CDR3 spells CASSQVVQETQYF. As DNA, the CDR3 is TGTGCCAGCAGCCAGGTAGTCCAGGAGACCCAGTACTTC.

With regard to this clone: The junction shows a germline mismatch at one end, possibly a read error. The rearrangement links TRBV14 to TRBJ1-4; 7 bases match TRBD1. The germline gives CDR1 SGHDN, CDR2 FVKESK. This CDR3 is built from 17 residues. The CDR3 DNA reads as TGTGCCAGCAGTCAAGGGACAGTCTCTGATACGGAGGAAAAACTGTTTTTT. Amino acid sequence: CASSQGTVSDTEEKLFF.

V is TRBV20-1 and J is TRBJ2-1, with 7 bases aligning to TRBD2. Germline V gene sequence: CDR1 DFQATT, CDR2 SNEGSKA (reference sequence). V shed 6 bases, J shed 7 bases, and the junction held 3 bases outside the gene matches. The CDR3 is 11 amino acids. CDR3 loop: CSASGGNEQFF. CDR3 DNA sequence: TGCAGTGCGTCCGGGGGGAATGAGCAGTTCTTC.

This chain's CDR3 is CASSPRGDTGELFF. The CDR3 bases are TGTGCCAGCAGCCCCCGGGGGGACACCGGGGAGCTGTTTTTT. The chain couples TRBV9 to TRBJ2-2; 7 bases map to TRBD2. The germline V gene has CDR1 SGDLS and CDR2 YYNGEE. CDR3 length: 14 residues. The ends lost 4 bases at V and 3 bases at J; junction bases unmatched: 3.

The CDR3 DNA reads TGTGCCAGCAGCCAGGGGCTCTATGGCTACACCTTC. As protein: CASSQGLYGYTF. The V call is TRBV7-2, the J call TRBJ1-2, with TRBD1 as a possible D gene (6 bases). Germline lookup yields CDR1 SGHTA and CDR2 FQGNSA. This CDR3 is built from 12 residues. Trimming left V 5 bases short and J 4 bases short, with 8 bases between.